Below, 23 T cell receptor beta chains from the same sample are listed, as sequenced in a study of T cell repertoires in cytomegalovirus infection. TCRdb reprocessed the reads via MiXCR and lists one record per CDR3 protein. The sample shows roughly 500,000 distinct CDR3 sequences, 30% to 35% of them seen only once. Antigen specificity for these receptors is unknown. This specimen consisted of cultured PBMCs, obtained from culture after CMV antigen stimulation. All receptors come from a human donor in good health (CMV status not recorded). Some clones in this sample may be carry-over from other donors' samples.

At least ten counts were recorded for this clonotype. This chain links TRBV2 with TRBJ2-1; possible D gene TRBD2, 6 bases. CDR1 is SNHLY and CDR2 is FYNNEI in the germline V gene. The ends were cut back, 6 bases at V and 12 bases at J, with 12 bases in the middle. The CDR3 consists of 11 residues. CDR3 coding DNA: TGTGCCAGCAGCCTTTCCGGGGGGCAGTTCTTC. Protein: CASSLSGGQFF.

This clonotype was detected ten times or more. The CDR3 DNA follows: TGTGCCAGCAGCCCTAAGCTCCTGGACAGGGGGCGGAGAGATACGCAGTATTTT. It is translated as CASSPKLLDRGRRDTQYF. This chain links TRBV7-2 with TRBJ2-3, with 11 bases that match TRBD1. The V gene end was trimmed by 5 bases and the J gene end by 5 bases; junction bases not matched to a gene: 15. The CDR3 loop spans 18 amino acids. Germline V CDR1 and CDR2: SGHTA, FQGNSA.

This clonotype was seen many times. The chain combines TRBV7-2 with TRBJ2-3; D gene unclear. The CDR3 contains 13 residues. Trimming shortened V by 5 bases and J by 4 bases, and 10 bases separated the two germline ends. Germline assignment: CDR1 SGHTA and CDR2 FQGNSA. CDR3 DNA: TGTGCCAGCAGCCAATCTCGGGCAGATACGCAGTATTTT. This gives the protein CASSQSRADTQYF.

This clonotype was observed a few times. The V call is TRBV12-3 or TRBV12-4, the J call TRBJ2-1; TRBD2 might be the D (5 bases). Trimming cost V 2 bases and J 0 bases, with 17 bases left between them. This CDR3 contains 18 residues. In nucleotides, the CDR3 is TGTGCCAGCAGTTTATTTTCGGGCGGCGGGCCCTCCTACAATGAGCAGTTCTTC. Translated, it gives CASSLFSGGGPSYNEQFF.

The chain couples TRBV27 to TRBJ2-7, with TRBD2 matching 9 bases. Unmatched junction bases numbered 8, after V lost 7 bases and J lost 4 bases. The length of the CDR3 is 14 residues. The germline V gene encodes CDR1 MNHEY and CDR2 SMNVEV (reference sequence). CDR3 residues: CASKIAGELYEQYF. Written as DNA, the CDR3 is TGTGCCAGCAAAATAGCGGGAGAGTTGTACGAGCAGTACTTC.

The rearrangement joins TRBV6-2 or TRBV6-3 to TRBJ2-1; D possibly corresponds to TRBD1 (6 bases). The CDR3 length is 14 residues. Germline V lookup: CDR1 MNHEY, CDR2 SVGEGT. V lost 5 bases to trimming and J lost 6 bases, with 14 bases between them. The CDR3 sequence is CASSRRTQGNEQFF. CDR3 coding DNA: TGTGCCAGCAGTAGACGTACACAGGGCAATGAGCAGTTCTTC.

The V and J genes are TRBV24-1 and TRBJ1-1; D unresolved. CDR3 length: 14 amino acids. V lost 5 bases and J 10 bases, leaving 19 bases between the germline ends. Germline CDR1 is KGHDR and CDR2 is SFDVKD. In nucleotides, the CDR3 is TGTGCCACCAGTGGCGCCCTACTCGGTATAGGAGCTTTCTTT. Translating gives CATSGALLGIGAFF.

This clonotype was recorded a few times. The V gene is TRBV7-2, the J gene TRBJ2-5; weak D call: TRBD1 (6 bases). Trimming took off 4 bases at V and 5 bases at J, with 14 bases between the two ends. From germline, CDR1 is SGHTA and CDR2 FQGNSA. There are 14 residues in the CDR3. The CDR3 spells CASSSTGFGETQYF. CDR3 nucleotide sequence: TGTGCCAGCAGCTCTACAGGGTTTGGGGAGACCCAGTACTTC. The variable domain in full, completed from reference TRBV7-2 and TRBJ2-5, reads GAGVSQSPSNKVTEKGKDVELRCDPISGHTALYWYRQSLGQGLEFLIYFQGNSAPDKSGLPSDRFSAERTGGSVSTLTIQRTQQEDSAVYLCASSSTGFGETQYFGPGTRLLVL.

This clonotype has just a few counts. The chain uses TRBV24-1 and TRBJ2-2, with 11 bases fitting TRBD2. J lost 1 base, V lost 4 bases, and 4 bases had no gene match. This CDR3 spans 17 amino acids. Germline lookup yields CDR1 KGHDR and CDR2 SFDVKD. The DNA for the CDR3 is TGTGCCACCAGTGAGGAGGGACTAGCGGTGAACACCGGGGAGCTGTTTTTT. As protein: CATSEEGLAVNTGELFF.

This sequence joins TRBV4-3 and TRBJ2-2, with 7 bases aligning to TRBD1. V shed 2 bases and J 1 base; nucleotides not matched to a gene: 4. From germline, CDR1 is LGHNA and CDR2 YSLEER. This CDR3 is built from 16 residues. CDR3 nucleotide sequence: TGCGCCAGCAGCCAAAGCAGGGGGATGAACACCGGGGAGCTGTTTTTT. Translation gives CASSQSRGMNTGELFF.

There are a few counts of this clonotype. CDR3 sequence (DNA): TGTGCCAGCAGTTTTTTGGGATCCTATGGCTACACCTTC. Translated: CASSFLGSYGYTF. The rearrangement links TRBV12-3 or TRBV12-4 to TRBJ1-2; D gene unclear. Trimming removed 3 bases from V and 4 bases from J, with 9 bases in between. The CDR3 is 13 amino acids.

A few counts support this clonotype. This CDR3 is CASWGGRGYNEQFF. CDR3 DNA: TGTGCCAGCTGGGGGGGAAGGGGATACAATGAGCAGTTCTTC. The chain joins TRBV28 to TRBJ2-1, with 7 bases matching TRBD2. Germline V gene data show CDR1 as MDHEN and CDR2 as SYDVKM. The CDR3 contains 14 residues. The ends lost 8 bases at V and 4 bases at J; junction bases unmatched: 8.

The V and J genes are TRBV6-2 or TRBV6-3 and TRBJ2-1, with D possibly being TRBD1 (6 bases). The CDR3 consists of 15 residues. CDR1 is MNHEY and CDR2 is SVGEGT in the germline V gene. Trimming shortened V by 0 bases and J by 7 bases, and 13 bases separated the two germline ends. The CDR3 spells CASSYSLNRDNEQFF. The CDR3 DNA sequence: TGTGCCAGCAGTTACTCCCTGAACAGGGATAATGAGCAGTTCTTC.

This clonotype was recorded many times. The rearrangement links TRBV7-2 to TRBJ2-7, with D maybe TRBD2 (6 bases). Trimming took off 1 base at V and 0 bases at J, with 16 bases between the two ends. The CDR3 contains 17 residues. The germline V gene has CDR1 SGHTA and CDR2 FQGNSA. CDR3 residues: CASSLGGVAGPSYEQYF. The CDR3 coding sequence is TGTGCCAGCAGCTTAGGGGGGGTCGCGGGACCCTCCTACGAGCAGTACTTC.

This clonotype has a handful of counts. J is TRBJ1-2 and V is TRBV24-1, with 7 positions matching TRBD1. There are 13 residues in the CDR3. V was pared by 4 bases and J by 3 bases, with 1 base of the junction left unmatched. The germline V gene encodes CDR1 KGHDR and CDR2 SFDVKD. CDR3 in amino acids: CATSEGTDYGYTF. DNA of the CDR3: TGTGCCACCAGTGAAGGGACAGACTATGGCTACACCTTC.

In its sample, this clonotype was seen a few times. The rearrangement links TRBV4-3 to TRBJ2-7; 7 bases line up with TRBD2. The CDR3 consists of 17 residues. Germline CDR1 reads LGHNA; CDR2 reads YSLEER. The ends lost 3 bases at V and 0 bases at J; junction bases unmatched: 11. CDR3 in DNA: TGCGCCAGCAGCCACTTAAACCGTCTAGCGGCCTCCTACGAGCAGTACTTC. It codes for CASSHLNRLAASYEQYF.

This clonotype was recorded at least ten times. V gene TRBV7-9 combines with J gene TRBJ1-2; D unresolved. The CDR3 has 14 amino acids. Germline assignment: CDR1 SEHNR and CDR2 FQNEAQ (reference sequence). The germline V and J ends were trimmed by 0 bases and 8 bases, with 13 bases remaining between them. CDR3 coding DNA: TGTGCCAGCAGCTTAGCAGGGCAGATGAGGGGCTACACCTTC. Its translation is CASSLAGQMRGYTF. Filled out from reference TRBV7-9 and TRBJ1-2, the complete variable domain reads DTGVSQNPRHKITKRGQNVTFRCDPISEHNRLYWYRQTLGQGPEFLTYFQNEAQLEKSRLLSDRFSAERPKGSFSTLEIQRTEQGDSAMYLCASSLAGQMRGYTFGSGTRLTVV.

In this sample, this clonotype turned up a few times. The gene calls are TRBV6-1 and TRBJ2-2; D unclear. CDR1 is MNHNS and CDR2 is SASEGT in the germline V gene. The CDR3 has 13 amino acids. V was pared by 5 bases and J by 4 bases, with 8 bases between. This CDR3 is CASSFRLTGELFF. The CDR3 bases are TGTGCCAGCAGTTTTAGGCTCACCGGGGAGCTGTTTTTT.

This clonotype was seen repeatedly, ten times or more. CDR3 DNA sequence: TGTGCCAGCAGCCCAGAGATCCTAGCCAAAAACATTCAGTACTTC. This encodes CASSPEILAKNIQYF. The J gene is TRBJ2-4, the V gene TRBV7-2, with no clear D. The V gene lost 5 bases and the J gene lost 0 bases, with 11 bases spanning the gap. Germline CDR1 reads SGHTA; CDR2 reads FQGNSA. This CDR3 has 15 amino acids.

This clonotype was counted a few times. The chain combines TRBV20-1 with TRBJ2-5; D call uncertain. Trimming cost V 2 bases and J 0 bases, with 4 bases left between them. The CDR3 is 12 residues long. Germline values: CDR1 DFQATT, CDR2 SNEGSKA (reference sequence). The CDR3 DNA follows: TGCAGTGCTAGAACCCACCAAGAGACCCAGTACTTC. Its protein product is CSARTHQETQYF.

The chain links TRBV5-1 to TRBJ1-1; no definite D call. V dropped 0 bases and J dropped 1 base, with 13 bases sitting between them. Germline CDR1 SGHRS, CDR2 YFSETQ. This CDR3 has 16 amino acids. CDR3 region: CASSLAPLTTNTEAFF. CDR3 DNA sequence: TGCGCCAGCAGCTTGGCTCCATTGACGACGAACACTGAAGCTTTCTTT.

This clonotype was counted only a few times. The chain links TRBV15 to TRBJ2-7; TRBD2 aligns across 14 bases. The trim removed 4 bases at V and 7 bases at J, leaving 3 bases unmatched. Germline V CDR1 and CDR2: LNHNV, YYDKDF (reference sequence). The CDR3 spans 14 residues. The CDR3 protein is CATSTGLAGDEQYV. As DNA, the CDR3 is TGTGCCACCAGCACGGGACTAGCGGGAGATGAGCAGTACGTC.

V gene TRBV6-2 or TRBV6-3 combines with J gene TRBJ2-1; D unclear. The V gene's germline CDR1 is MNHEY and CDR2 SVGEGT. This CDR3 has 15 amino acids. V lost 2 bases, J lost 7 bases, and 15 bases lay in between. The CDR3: CASSYGRAVSNEQFF. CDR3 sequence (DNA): TGTGCCAGCAGTTACGGTCGGGCGGTATCGAATGAGCAGTTCTTC.